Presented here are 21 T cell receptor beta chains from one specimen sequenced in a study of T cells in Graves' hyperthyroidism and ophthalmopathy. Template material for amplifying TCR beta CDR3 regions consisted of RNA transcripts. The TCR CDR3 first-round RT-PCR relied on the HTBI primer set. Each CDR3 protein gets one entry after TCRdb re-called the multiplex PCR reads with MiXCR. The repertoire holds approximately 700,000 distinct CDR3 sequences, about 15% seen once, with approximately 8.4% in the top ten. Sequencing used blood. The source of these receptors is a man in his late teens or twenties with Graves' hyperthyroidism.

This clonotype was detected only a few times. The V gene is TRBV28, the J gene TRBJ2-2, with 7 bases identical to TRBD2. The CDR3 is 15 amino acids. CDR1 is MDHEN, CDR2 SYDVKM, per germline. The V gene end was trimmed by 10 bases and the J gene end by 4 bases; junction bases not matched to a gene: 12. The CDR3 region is CATITRDYGTGELFF. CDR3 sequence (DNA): TGTGCCACCATTACCCGGGACTACGGCACCGGGGAGCTGTTTTTT.

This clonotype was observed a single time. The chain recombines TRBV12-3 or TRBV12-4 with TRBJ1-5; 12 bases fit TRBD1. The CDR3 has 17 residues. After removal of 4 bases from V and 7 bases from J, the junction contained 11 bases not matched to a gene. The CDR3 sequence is CASSSGTGGALQQPQHF. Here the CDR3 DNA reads TGTGCCAGCAGTTCAGGGACAGGGGGCGCGTTACAACAGCCCCAGCATTTT.

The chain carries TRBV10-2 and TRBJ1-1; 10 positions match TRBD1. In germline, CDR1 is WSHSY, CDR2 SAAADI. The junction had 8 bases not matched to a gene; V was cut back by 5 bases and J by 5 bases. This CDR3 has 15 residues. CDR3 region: CASSQPGQGSTEAFF. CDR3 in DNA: TGCGCCAGCAGTCAACCGGGACAGGGGTCAACTGAAGCTTTCTTT.

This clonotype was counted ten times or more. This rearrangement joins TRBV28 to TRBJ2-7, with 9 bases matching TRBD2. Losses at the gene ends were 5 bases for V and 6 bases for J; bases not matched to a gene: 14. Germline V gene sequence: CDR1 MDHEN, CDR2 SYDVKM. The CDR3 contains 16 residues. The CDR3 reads CASSPRGSGRNTEQYF. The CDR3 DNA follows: TGTGCCAGCAGTCCCCGGGGTAGCGGGAGAAACACCGAGCAGTACTTC.

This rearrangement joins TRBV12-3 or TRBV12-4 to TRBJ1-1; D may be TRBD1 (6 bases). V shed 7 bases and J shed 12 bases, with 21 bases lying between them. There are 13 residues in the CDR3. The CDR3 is CASTGARGADTFF. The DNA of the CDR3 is TGTGCCAGCACCGGAGCCCGGGGGGCTGATACTTTCTTT.

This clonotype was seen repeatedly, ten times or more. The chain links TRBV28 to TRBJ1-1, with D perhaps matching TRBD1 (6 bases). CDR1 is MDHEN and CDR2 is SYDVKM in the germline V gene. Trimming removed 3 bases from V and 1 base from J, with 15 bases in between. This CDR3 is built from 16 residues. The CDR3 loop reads CASSLLGGPRNTEAFF. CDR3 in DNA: TGTGCCAGCAGTTTGTTAGGGGGGCCCAGGAACACTGAAGCTTTCTTT.

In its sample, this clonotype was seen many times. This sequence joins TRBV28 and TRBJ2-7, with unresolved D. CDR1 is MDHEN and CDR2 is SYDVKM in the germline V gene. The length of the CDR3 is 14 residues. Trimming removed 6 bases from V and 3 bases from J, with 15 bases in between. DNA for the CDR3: TGTGCCAGCAGCCTTAGGCGCGGATTCTACGAGCAGTACTTC. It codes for CASSLRRGFYEQYF.

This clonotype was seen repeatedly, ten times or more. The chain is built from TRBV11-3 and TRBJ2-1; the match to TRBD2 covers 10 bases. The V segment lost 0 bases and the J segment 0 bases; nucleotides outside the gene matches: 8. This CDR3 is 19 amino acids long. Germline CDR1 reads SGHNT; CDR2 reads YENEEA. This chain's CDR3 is CASSLDSGRAFSSYNEQFF. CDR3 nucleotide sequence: TGTGCCAGCAGCTTAGACAGCGGGAGGGCCTTTAGCTCCTACAATGAGCAGTTCTTC.

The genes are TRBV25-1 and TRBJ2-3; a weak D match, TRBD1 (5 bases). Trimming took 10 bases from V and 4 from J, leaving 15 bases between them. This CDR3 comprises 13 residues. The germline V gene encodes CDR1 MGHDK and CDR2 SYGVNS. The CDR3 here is CATQGWGPDTQYF. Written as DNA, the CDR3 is TGTGCCACCCAGGGATGGGGCCCAGATACGCAGTATTTT.

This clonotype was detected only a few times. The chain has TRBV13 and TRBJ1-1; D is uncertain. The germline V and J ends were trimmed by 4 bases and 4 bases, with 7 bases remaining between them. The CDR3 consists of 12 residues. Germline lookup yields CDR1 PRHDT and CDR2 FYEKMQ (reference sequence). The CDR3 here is CASSSLATEAFF. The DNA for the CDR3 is TGTGCCAGCAGCTCCCTCGCCACTGAAGCTTTCTTT.

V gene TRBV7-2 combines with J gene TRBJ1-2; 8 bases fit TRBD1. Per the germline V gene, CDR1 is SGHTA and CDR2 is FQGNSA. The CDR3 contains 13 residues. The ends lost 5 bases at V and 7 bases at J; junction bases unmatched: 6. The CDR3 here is CASSLQGVSGYTF. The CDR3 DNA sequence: TGTGCCAGCAGCCTACAGGGGGTTAGTGGCTACACCTTC.

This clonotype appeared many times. CDR3 sequence (DNA): TGTGCCAGCAGTAGACAAAGGGTAGGCTACGAGCAGTACTTC. Protein sequence: CASSRQRVGYEQYF. The rearrangement links TRBV28 to TRBJ2-7, with D unresolved. Deletions cut 5 bases from V and 3 bases from J, with 14 bases between. The germline V gene encodes CDR1 MDHEN and CDR2 SYDVKM. This CDR3 contains 14 residues.

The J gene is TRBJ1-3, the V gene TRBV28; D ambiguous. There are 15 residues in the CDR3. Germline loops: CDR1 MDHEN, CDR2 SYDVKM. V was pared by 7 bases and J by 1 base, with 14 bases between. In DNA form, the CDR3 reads TGTGCCAGCACCGAGGACGGTTTTTCTGGAAACACCATATATTTT. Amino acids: CASTEDGFSGNTIYF.

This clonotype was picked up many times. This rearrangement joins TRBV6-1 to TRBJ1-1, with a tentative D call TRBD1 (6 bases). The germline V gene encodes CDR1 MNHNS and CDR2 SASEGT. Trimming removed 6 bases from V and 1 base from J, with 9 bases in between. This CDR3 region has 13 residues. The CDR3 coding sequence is TGTGCCAGCAGCGGACAGTGGAACACTGAAGCTTTCTTT. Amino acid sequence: CASSGQWNTEAFF.

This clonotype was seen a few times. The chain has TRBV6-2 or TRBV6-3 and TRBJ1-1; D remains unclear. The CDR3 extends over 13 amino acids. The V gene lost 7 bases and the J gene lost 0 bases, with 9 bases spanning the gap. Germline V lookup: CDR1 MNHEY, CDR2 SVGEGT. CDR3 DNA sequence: TGTGCCAGCACTCTCGGAGTGAACACTGAAGCTTTCTTT. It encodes CASTLGVNTEAFF.

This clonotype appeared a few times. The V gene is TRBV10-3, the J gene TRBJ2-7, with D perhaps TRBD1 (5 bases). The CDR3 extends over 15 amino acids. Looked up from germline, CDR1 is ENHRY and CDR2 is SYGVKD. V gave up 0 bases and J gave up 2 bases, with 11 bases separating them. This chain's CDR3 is CAISESAGIAYEQYF. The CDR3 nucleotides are TGTGCCATCAGTGAGTCGGCAGGGATCGCCTACGAGCAGTACTTC.

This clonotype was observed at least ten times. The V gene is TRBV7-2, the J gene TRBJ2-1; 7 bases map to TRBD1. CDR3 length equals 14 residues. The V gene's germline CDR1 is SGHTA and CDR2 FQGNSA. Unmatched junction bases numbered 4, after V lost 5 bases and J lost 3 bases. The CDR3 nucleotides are TGTGCCAGCAGCGTCGACAGGGACTACAATGAGCAGTTCTTC. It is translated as CASSVDRDYNEQFF.

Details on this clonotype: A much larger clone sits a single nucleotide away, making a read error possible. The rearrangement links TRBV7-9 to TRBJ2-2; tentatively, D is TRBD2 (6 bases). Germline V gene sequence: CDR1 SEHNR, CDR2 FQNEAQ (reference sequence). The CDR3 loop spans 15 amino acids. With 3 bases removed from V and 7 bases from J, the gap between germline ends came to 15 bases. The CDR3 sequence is CASSFREPESGELFF. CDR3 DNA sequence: TGTGCCAGCAGCTTCCGGGAGCCCGAAAGCGGGGAGCTGTTTTTT.

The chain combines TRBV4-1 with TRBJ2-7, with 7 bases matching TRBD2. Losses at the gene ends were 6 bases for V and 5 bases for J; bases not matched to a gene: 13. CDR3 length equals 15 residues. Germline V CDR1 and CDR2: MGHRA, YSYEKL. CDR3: CASSLAGVPRDEQYF. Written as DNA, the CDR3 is TGCGCCAGCAGTCTGGCGGGAGTTCCCAGGGACGAGCAGTACTTC.

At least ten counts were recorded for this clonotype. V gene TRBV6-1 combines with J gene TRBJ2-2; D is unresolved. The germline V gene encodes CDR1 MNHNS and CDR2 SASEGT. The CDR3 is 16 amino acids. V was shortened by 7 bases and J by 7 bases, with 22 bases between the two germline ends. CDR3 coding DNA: TGTGCCAGCACCGCTAAACGACCCCTAGGGCTCGGGGAGCTGTTTTTT. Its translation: CASTAKRPLGLGELFF.

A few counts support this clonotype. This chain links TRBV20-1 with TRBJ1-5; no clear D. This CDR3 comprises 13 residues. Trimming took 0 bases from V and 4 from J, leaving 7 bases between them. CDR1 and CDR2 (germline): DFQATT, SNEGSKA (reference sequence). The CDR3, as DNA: TGCAGTGCTAGAGAAGTTTTAAATCAGCCCCAGCATTTT. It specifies CSAREVLNQPQHF.